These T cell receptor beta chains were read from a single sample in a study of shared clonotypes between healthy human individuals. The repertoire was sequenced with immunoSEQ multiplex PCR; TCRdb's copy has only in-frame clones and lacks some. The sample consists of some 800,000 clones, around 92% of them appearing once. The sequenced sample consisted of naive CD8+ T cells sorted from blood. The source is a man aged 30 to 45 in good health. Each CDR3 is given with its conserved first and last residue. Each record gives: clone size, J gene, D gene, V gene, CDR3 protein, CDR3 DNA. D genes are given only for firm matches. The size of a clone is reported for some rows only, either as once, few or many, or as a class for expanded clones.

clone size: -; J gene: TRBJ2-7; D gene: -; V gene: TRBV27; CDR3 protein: CASSFNAGNEQYF; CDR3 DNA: TGTGCCAGCAGCTTTAATGCGGGTAACGAGCAGTACTTC
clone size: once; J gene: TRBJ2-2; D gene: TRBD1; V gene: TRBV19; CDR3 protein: CASSIGGTENTGELFF; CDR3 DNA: TGTGCCAGTAGTATAGGGGGGACAGAGAACACCGGGGAGCTGTTTTTT
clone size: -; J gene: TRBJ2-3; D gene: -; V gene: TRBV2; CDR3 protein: CASSGLPGDTQYF; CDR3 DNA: TGTGCCAGCAGTGGACTCCCCGGAGATACGCAGTATTTT
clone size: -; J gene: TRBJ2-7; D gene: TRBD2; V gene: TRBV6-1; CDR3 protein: CASSLAGPYEQYF; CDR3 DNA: TGTGCCAGCAGCCTAGCGGGACCCTACGAGCAGTACTTC
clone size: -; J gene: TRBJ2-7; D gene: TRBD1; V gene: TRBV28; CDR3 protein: CASSLGTGRDYEQYF; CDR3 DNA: TGTGCCAGCAGTTTAGGGACAGGAAGAGACTACGAGCAGTACTTC
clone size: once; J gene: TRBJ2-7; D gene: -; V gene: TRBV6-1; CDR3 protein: CASSQFSYEQYF; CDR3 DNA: TGTGCCAGCAGCCAGTTTTCCTACGAGCAGTACTTC
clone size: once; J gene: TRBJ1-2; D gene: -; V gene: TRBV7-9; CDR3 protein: CASSSSAGTNYGYTF; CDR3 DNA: TGTGCCAGCAGCTCGTCCGCCGGTACTAACTATGGCTACACCTTC
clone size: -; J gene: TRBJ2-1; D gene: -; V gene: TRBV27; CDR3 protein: CASSFGTSGDEQFF; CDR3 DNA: TGTGCCAGCAGTTTTGGGACCTCCGGCGATGAGCAGTTCTTC
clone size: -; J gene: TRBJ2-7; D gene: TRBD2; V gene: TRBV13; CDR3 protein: CASSGGSGRATNYEQYF; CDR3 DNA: TGTGCCAGCAGCGGGGGGAGCGGGAGGGCCACCAACTACGAGCAGTACTTC
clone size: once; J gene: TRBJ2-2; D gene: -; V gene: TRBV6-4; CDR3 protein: CASSDDSATGELFF; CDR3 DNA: TGTGCCAGCAGTGACGATTCCGCCACCGGGGAGCTGTTTTTT
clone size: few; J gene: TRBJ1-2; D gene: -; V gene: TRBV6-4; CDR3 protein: CASSDRDGYGYTF; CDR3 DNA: TGTGCCAGCAGTGACAGGGATGGCTATGGCTACACCTTC